This section outlines one TCR beta chain sequence together with its context. The antigen is undetermined. This sample stems from a study of shared clonotypes between healthy human individuals. Study details: CD4 naive and CD4 memory each took three plates per donor, while CD8 naive took two and CD8 memory one. Study-wide points: A handful of donors showed sharing of approximately 4.7% of naive CD4 clonotypes.

This CDR3 contains 15 residues. The V end lost 5 bases, the J end lost 2 bases, and 19 bases lay between the germline ends. Per the germline V gene, CDR1 is SQVTM and CDR2 is ANQGSEA. The deep-level immunoSEQ assay was used. TCRdb's table, derived via immunoSEQ multiplex PCR, lists solely in-frame clones and lacks some. The table lists approximately 1.9 million clones, roughly 95% of them singletons, with less than 2% in the top ten. Terminally differentiated effector memory CD45RA+ cells were excluded by CCR7 positive selection of CD45RO-negative cells. Every donor, a Caucasian adult, lived in Nashville, Tennessee.

Specimen: naive CD8+ T cells from PBMCs. The V and J genes are TRBV29-1 and TRBJ2-7, with D perhaps matching TRBD2 (5 bases). The TCR comes from a man younger than 35 in good health. Some clones in this sample may be carry-over from other donors' samples. The CDR3 reads CSVTYPQRRAYEQYF. CDR3 nucleotides: TGCAGCGTTACCTACCCCCAGCGGAGAGCCTACGAGCAGTACTTC.